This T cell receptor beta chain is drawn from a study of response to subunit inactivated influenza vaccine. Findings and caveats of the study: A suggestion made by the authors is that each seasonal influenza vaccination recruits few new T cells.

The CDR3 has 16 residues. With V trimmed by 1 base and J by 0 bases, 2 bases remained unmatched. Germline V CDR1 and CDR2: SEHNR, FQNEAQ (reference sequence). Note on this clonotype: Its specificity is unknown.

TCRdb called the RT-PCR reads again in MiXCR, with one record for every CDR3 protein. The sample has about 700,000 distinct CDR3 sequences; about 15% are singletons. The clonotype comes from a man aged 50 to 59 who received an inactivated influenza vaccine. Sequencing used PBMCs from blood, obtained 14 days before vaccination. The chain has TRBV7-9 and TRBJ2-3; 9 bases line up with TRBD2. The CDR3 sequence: CASSLVSGGSTDTQYF. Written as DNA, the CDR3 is TGTGCCAGCAGCTTAGTCAGCGGGGGGAGCACAGATACGCAGTATTTT.